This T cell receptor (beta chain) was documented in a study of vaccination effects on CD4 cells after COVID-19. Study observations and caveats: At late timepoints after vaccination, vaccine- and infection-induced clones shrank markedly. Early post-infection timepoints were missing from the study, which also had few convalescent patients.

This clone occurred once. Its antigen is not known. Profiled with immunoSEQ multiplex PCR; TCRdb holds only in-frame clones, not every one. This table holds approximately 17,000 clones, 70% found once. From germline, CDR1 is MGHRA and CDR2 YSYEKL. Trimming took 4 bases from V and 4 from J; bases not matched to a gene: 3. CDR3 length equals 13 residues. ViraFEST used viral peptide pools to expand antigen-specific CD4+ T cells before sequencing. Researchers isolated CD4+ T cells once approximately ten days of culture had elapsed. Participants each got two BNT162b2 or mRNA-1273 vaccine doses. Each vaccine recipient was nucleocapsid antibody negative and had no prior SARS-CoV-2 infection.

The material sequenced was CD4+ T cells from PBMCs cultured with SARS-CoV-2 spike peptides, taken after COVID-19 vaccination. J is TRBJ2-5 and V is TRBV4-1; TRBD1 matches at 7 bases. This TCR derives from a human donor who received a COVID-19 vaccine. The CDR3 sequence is CASSRGGVETQYF. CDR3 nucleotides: TGCGCCAGCAGCCGAGGGGGCGTAGAGACCCAGTACTTC.